One and the same sample provided the 17 T cell receptor beta chains below, sequenced in a study of CD8 T cells in Susac syndrome. Random-hexamer reverse transcription was applied to 0.5 to 1 ug RNA. TCRdb analysed the immunoSEQ multiplex PCR reads with MiXCR anew, one entry per CDR3 protein. The profile shows 110,000 or so distinct CDR3 sequences, around 97% of them singletons. The sequenced material came from CD4+ T cells from PBMCs. The receptors were gathered from a human donor in good health.

This clonotype was counted once. The V and J genes are TRBV29-1 and TRBJ2-7; the match to TRBD1 covers 9 bases. Germline CDR1 reads SQVTM; CDR2 reads ANQGSEA. The length of the CDR3 is 12 residues. The ends lost 7 bases at V and 5 bases at J; junction bases unmatched: 6. The CDR3, as DNA: TGCAGCGCTGAGGGACAGGGCAACGAGCAGTACTTC. This codes for CSAEGQGNEQYF.

The rearrangement uses TRBV20-1 and TRBJ1-3; the D gene is possibly TRBD1 (6 bases). The CDR3 is 14 amino acids. Trimming left V 2 bases short and J 4 bases short, with 12 bases between. Germline loops: CDR1 DFQATT, CDR2 SNEGSKA (reference sequence). CDR3 residues: CSARSGDVGNTIYF. For the CDR3, the DNA is TGCAGTGCTAGATCAGGGGACGTAGGAAACACCATATATTTT.

The rearrangement joins TRBV5-6 to TRBJ2-7, with 11 bases that match TRBD1. CDR3 length: 15 amino acids. Germline CDR1 SGHDT, CDR2 YYEEEE. Trimming cost V 5 bases and J 2 bases; bases outside gene matches: 6. The CDR3 sequence: CASRLSGQGAYEQYF. The CDR3 coding sequence is TGTGCCAGCAGACTATCGGGACAGGGGGCCTACGAGCAGTACTTC.

V is TRBV28 and J is TRBJ1-1, with a weak D call TRBD1 (5 bases). Germline loops: CDR1 MDHEN, CDR2 SYDVKM. CDR3 length: 12 residues. V lost 6 bases, J lost 8 bases, and 13 bases lay in between. CDR3 in amino acids: CASSPQGDEAFF. The CDR3 bases are TGTGCCAGCAGCCCCCAGGGAGACGAAGCTTTCTTT.

The CDR3 DNA reads TGTGCCAGCAGCCTGGGACAGGCCCCCACCGGGGAGCTGTTTTTT. Translated, it gives CASSLGQAPTGELFF. This chain uses TRBV28 with TRBJ2-2, with TRBD1 matching over 8 bases. V dropped 6 bases and J dropped 4; count of bases not matched to a gene: 7. Germline values: CDR1 MDHEN, CDR2 SYDVKM. CDR3 length: 15 residues.

The chain has TRBV9 and TRBJ2-2; D is possibly TRBD2 (6 bases). This CDR3 has 16 amino acids. V lost 0 bases to trimming and J lost 4 bases, with 13 bases between them. Germline CDR1 and CDR2: SGDLS and YYNGEE. The CDR3 DNA reads as TGTGCCAGCAGCGTAGTCGGGCAGGGAGGCACCGGGGAGCTGTTTTTT. Translation: CASSVVGQGGTGELFF.

The V and J genes are TRBV5-4 and TRBJ2-3; 10 nucleotides line up with TRBD2. CDR3 length equals 18 residues. Germline V gene lookup returns CDR1 SGHNT and CDR2 YYREEE (reference sequence). The V segment lost 2 bases and the J segment 1 base; nucleotides outside the gene matches: 10. The CDR3 DNA is TGTGCCAGCAGCTTACTAGCGGGGCCTAACCACCGCACAGATACGCAGTATTTT. Its protein is CASSLLAGPNHRTDTQYF.

This chain uses TRBV7-9 with TRBJ1-1; TRBD1 matches 8 bases. This CDR3 is 15 amino acids long. V shed 5 bases, J shed 1 base, and the junction held 6 bases outside the gene matches. Germline loops: CDR1 SEHNR, CDR2 FQNEAQ (reference sequence). The CDR3 nucleotides read TGTGCCAGCAGCAACCAAGGACAGGGGAACACTGAAGCTTTCTTT. It yields the protein CASSNQGQGNTEAFF.

The V and J genes are TRBV19 and TRBJ1-2; D uncertain. The CDR3 is made up of 12 amino acids. V lost 5 bases to trimming and J lost 8 bases, with 12 bases between them. Germline loops: CDR1 LNHDA, CDR2 SQIVND (reference sequence). The CDR3 loop reads CASSVGPRGYTF. DNA of the CDR3: TGTGCCAGTAGTGTCGGACCCAGAGGCTACACCTTC.

The rearrangement uses TRBV3-1 and TRBJ1-6; D remains ambiguous. The V end was cut by 4 bases, the J end by 9 bases, with 10 bases between. The CDR3 is 13 amino acids. Germline CDR1 reads LGHDT; CDR2 reads YNNKEL (reference sequence). CDR3 sequence: CASSLTVGSPLHF. The CDR3 DNA follows: TGTGCCAGCAGCCTGACCGTTGGTTCACCCCTCCACTTT.

CDR3 loop: CASSDRDRGNEQFF. The CDR3 region has the DNA TGTGCCAGCAGCGACCGGGACAGGGGCAATGAGCAGTTCTTC. The chain joins TRBV9 to TRBJ2-1, with 10 positions matching TRBD1. CDR1 and CDR2 (germline): SGDLS, YYNGEE. There are 14 residues in the CDR3. V lost 3 bases, J lost 6 bases, and 3 bases stayed unmatched.

The chain couples TRBV6-5 to TRBJ2-3; D not certain. V was cut by 6 bases and J by 0 bases, with 4 bases left in between. This CDR3 contains 12 residues. Germline CDR1 is MNHEY and CDR2 is SVGAGI. CDR3 DNA: TGTGCCAGCAGGGCTAGCACAGATACGCAGTATTTT. Translating it yields CASRASTDTQYF.

V usage is TRBV5-1 and J usage is TRBJ2-7; D is undetermined. V was trimmed by 1 base and J by 3 bases, leaving 20 bases between them. Germline assignment: CDR1 SGHRS and CDR2 YFSETQ. The CDR3 sequence is 17 residues long. Here the CDR3 DNA reads TGCGCCAGCAGCTTGAGGCCTAGGGAAATTAAGTACTACGAGCAGTACTTC. It yields the protein CASSLRPREIKYYEQYF.

The CDR3 protein is CASSSMGGNEQYF. CDR3 sequence (DNA): TGTGCCAGCAGTTCCATGGGAGGGAACGAGCAGTACTTC. V gene TRBV6-6 combines with J gene TRBJ2-7; 7 bases align to TRBD2. The V and J ends lost 4 bases and 5 bases, in that order; junction bases with no gene match: 5. The germline gives CDR1 MNHNY, CDR2 SVGAGI (reference sequence). There are 13 residues in the CDR3.

As to this clonotype: A junction end diverges from the germline sequence, so it may reflect a read error. The CDR3 coding sequence is TGTGCTAGCAGCTTGGGGACAGGGTTGGATACGCAGTATTTT. Protein product: CASSLGTGLDTQYF. The V and J genes are TRBV7-7 and TRBJ2-3; 9 bases map to TRBD1. In germline, CDR1 is SSHAT, CDR2 FNYEAQ (reference sequence). The CDR3 contains 14 residues.

This clonotype was seen once. Its ends do not fully match the called genes, so a read error is possible. The DNA for the CDR3 is TGTGCTAGCAGCACAGACACCACCGGGGAGCTGTTTTTT. Translating it yields CASSTDTTGELFF. The V call is TRBV7-7, the J call TRBJ2-2; D is uncertain. The V gene's germline CDR1 is SSHAT and CDR2 FNYEAQ (reference sequence). The CDR3 is made up of 13 amino acids.

This sequence joins TRBV7-9 and TRBJ1-2; D is perhaps TRBD1 (6 bases). This CDR3 contains 13 residues. V was trimmed by 5 bases and J by 7 bases, leaving 14 bases between them. Germline assignment: CDR1 SEHNR and CDR2 FQNEAQ (reference sequence). The CDR3: CASSKLQGSGYTF. The CDR3 nucleotides read TGTGCCAGCAGCAAGTTACAGGGTTCTGGCTACACCTTC.